This T cell receptor beta chain was identified during a study of technical replicates of blood from several donors. This clone was observed a handful of times. Using immunoSEQ multiplex PCR, the repertoire was profiled, and TCRdb retains in-frame clones only, with some absent. The table shows around 100,000 clones, with approximately 94% occurring only once. Sequencing was performed on T cells isolated from PBMCs. The source is a human donor in good health.

The CDR3 is CASRRSGTDNQPQHF. In DNA, the CDR3 is TGTGCCAGCCGAAGATCCGGGACAGACAATCAGCCCCAGCATTTT. The chain uses TRBV6-5 and TRBJ1-5; 7 bases align to TRBD1. Trimming cost V 8 bases and J 3 bases; bases outside gene matches: 10. This CDR3 contains 15 residues. The germline V gene has CDR1 MNHEY and CDR2 SVGAGI.